This entry lists 19 T cell receptor beta chains sequenced from one sample in a study of T cells in women clearing cervical HPV infection (dated by TCRdb to the late 2010s). Library preparation was by the immunoSEQ multiplex PCR assay. TCRdb mirrors the immuneACCESS table, restricted to in-frame sequences. Some clones are absent from its copies; in checked studies, under half trace to an unresolved V gene, and the reason for the others is unknown. The sample table gives around 19,000 clones. 5% to 7% of the sample belongs to the ten largest clones. Sequencing was carried out using blood buffy coat. These receptors were taken from a woman aged 18 to 69 with a cervical HPV16 infection that either progressed to CIN3+ or cleared (not recorded which).

Details on this clone: The read comes to an end 3 residues before the CDR3 does, leaving the germline J gene to fill in the end. The chain employs TRBV19 and TRBJ1-5, with 8 bases lining up with TRBD1. This CDR3 spans 14 amino acids. J lost 2 bases, V lost 5 bases, and 2 bases had no gene match. Germline-derived CDR1 and CDR2 are LNHDA and SQIVND (reference sequence). The CDR3 DNA, read in part, is TGTGCCAGTAGTGAACAGGGGGGCAATCAGCCC. It yields the protein CASSEQGGNQP. The CDR3, in full, reads CASSEQGGNQPQHF.

The CDR3 here is CASSRRLANSGANVLTF. The sequenced CDR3 bases are TGTGCCAGCAGTCGCCGACTAGCGAACTCTGGGGCCAACGTC. This chain joins TRBV6-2 or TRBV6-3 and TRBJ2-6; 8 nucleotides align to TRBD2. Sequencing ends 3 residues short of the CDR3 end; the germline J gene provides the rest. Looked up from germline, CDR1 is MNHEY and CDR2 is SVGEGT. Trimming cost V 5 bases and J 0 bases; bases outside gene matches: 6. This CDR3 spans 17 amino acids.

Comments on this clone: The read falls 3 residues short of the CDR3 end, and the missing part is taken from the germline J gene. V is TRBV20-1 and J is TRBJ1-1, with D perhaps matching TRBD1 (6 bases). This CDR3 has 15 amino acids. Trimming left V 0 bases short and J 6 bases short, with 17 bases between. Germline CDR1 reads DFQATT; CDR2 reads SNEGSKA (reference sequence). The part of the CDR3 DNA that was read is TGCAGTGCTAGAGAATCAAGAGGGGGAGTCGCTGAA. It translates to CSARESRGGVAE. The CDR3 reads in full as CSARESRGGVAEAFF.

Of note for this clone: The CDR3 end falls 3 residues outside the read, so it is completed with the germline J gene. Other DNA sequences from this sample encode an identical CDR3 as well. This chain joins TRBV20-1 and TRBJ1-3; TRBD1 might be the D (6 bases). V lost 2 bases and J 0 bases, leaving 11 bases between the germline ends. Germline V gene data show CDR1 as DFQATT and CDR2 as SNEGSKA (reference sequence). CDR3 size: 15 residues. CDR3 in amino acids: CSARPRGSSGNTIYF. The part of the CDR3 DNA that was read is TGCAGTGCTAGACCCAGGGGTAGCTCTGGAAACACC.

Points on this clone: The read finishes 3 residues shy of the CDR3 end, and the germline J gene is used to complete it. The chain joins TRBV2 to TRBJ2-1, with a weak D call TRBD1 (7 bases). Germline-derived CDR1 and CDR2 are SNHLY and FYNNEI. This CDR3 is built from 15 residues. Trimming removed 3 bases from V and 4 bases from J, with 13 bases in between. The part of the CDR3 DNA that was read is TGTGCCAGCAGTGAGGAGGCAGGGGGGTACAATGAG. This sequence encodes CASSEEAGGYNE. The whole CDR3 reads CASSEEAGGYNEQFF.

To note about this clone: The junction departs from the called germline gene at one end, perhaps through a read error. The CDR3 extends 3 residues past the end of the read, so its final part is completed from the germline J gene. The chain carries TRBV7-7 and TRBJ2-3; D call uncertain. The CDR3 loop spans 13 amino acids. Germline loops: CDR1 SSHAT, CDR2 FNYEAQ (reference sequence). CDR3 bases read: TGTGCCAGCAGCCCAACCAACACAGAGACG. Translation gives CASSPTNTET. The CDR3 in full is CASSPTNTETQYF.

With respect to this clone: The CDR3 end lies 3 residues beyond the end of the read and is filled in from the germline J gene. V is TRBV5-6 and J is TRBJ1-2; the match to TRBD1 covers 10 bases. The CDR3 has 13 amino acids. V dropped 3 bases and J dropped 6; count of bases not matched to a gene: 2. The germline V gene encodes CDR1 SGHDT and CDR2 YYEEEE. CDR3 DNA, as far as it was read: TGTGCCAGCAGCTCCGGACAGGGGGATGGC. It yields the protein CASSSGQGDG. In full, the CDR3 reads CASSSGQGDGYTF.

Notes on this clone: Read coverage stops 3 residues before the CDR3 terminus; the germline J gene supplies the remainder. This chain uses TRBV18 with TRBJ1-2; 9 nucleotides match TRBD1. Looked up from germline, CDR1 is KGHSH and CDR2 is LQKENI. The CDR3 has 15 amino acids. CDR3 amino acids: CASSPPRTGEDDYTF. Partial CDR3 DNA: TGTGCCAGCTCACCACCGAGGACAGGGGAAGACGAC.

Regarding this clone: The CDR3 extends 3 residues past the end of the read, so its final part is completed from the germline J gene. This chain uses TRBV19 with TRBJ2-4; perhaps TRBD1 as D (6 bases). This CDR3 contains 16 residues. The germline gives CDR1 LNHDA, CDR2 SQIVND (reference sequence). This chain's CDR3 is CASSPHRRQENYGQYF. The DNA read from the CDR3 is TGTGCCAGTAGTCCTCACAGGCGACAGGAAAACTATGGT.

About this clone itself: The read ends 3 residues shy of where the CDR3 ends; the end is completed using the germline J gene. The rearrangement joins TRBV19 to TRBJ1-2; 7 nucleotides line up with TRBD1. Germline assignment: CDR1 LNHDA and CDR2 SQIVND (reference sequence). Trimming took 5 bases from V and 5 from J; bases not matched to a gene: 11. The CDR3 runs to 15 residues. CDR3: CASSLGEGAGYGYTF. CDR3 DNA, as far as it was read: TGTGCCAGTAGTCTGGGCGAGGGGGCCGGGTATGGC.

On this clone itself: The CDR3 end lies 3 residues beyond the end of the read and is filled in from the germline J gene. The chain combines TRBV18 with TRBJ1-4; tentatively, D is TRBD1 (6 bases). The CDR3 covers 16 residues. The germline V and J ends were trimmed by 3 bases and 0 bases, with 11 bases remaining between them. Germline CDR1 is KGHSH and CDR2 is LQKENI. This CDR3 is CASSPTGQSTNEKLFF. The covered CDR3 bases are TGTGCCAGCTCACCTACCGGACAGTCAACTAATGAAAAA.

On this clone itself: The read terminates 3 residues before the CDR3 end, so the remaining end is supplied by the germline J gene. The J gene is TRBJ1-3, the V gene TRBV29-1; D perhaps matches TRBD1 (6 bases). Germline values: CDR1 SQVTM, CDR2 ANQGSEA. Trimming cost V 3 bases and J 1 base, with 10 bases left between them. This CDR3 is built from 14 residues. CDR3 bases read: TGCAGCGTTGACTTCACAGGGTCTGGAAACACC. Translating it yields CSVDFTGSGNT. The entire CDR3 is CSVDFTGSGNTIYF.

Notes on this clone: Coverage ceases 3 residues before the CDR3 finishes, and the germline J gene fills in the end. The rearrangement joins TRBV20-1 to TRBJ1-2; weak D call: TRBD1 (5 bases). This CDR3 is built from 14 residues. CDR1 DFQATT and CDR2 SNEGSKA come from the germline V gene (reference sequence). Partial CDR3 DNA: TGCAGTGCTAGCCGGCCAGGGAAAGCCTACGAC. Translation gives CSASRPGKAYD. The CDR3 reads in full as CSASRPGKAYDYTF.

In regard to this clone: The read falls 3 residues short of the CDR3 end, and the missing part is taken from the germline J gene. The gene calls are TRBV6-2 or TRBV6-3 and TRBJ2-5; TRBD1 is a possible D gene (6 bases). The CDR3 length is 14 residues. Trimming removed 0 bases at V and 4 bases at J, with 9 bases between. CDR1 MNHEY and CDR2 SVGEGT come from the germline V gene. This CDR3 reads CASSYSGGGETQYF. Partial CDR3 DNA: TGTGCCAGCAGTTACTCTGGGGGCGGAGAGACC.

Comments on this clone: The read comes to an end 3 residues before the CDR3 does, leaving the germline J gene to fill in the end. The rearrangement links TRBV5-8 to TRBJ1-5, with TRBD1 matching 10 bases. J was trimmed by 7 bases and V by 0 bases; bases with no gene match: 4. The CDR3 length is 15 residues. In germline, CDR1 is SGHTS, CDR2 YDEGEE. CDR3 in amino acids: CASSLGGTGDQPQHF. CDR3 DNA (partial): TGTGCCAGCAGCTTGGGGGGGACAGGGGACCAGCCC.

As regards this clone: The observed sequence ends 3 residues before the CDR3 terminus, with the missing tail filled in from the germline J gene. This chain links TRBV29-1 with TRBJ2-3; D might be TRBD2 (6 bases). Looked up from germline, CDR1 is SQVTM and CDR2 is ANQGSEA. The CDR3 totals 13 residues. With 3 bases removed from V and 4 bases from J, the gap between germline ends came to 11 bases. CDR3 protein: CSVEEGRADTQYF. Partial CDR3 DNA: TGCAGCGTTGAGGAGGGTAGGGCAGATACG.

CDR3 DNA, as far as it was read: TGTGCCAGCAGCACCAGGACTAGCGCAGATACG. Its translation is CASSTRTSADT. Given in full, the CDR3 is CASSTRTSADTQYF. The chain joins TRBV9 to TRBJ2-3; 9 positions match TRBD2. With the read ending 3 residues before the CDR3 end, the germline J gene is used to fill in that end. In germline, CDR1 is SGDLS, CDR2 YYNGEE. The CDR3 is 14 residues long. Germline trimming cut 4 bases from V and 4 bases from J; bases unmatched to any gene: 4.

Remarks on this clone: The read stops 3 residues short of the end of the CDR3; the missing end is completed from the germline J gene. V is TRBV7-2 and J is TRBJ2-3; a possible D gene is TRBD1 (6 bases). Germline V gene lookup returns CDR1 SGHTA and CDR2 FQGNSA. There are 14 residues in the CDR3. The CDR3 is CASSLGHREETQYF. CDR3 DNA (partial): TGTGCCAGCAGCTTAGGGCACAGGGAAGAGACG.

To note about this clone: The read terminates 3 residues before the CDR3 end, so the remaining end is supplied by the germline J gene. The V call is TRBV7-2, the J call TRBJ2-2; no firm D call. The CDR3 has 14 residues. V was clipped by 3 bases and J by 0 bases, with 5 bases between them. CDR1 and CDR2 (germline): SGHTA, FQGNSA. CDR3: CASSFDSNTGELFF. The part of the CDR3 DNA that was read is TGTGCCAGCAGCTTCGACTCGAACACCGGGGAG.